What follows are 5 T cell receptor beta chains derived from one specimen sequenced in a study of cytomegalovirus exposure and HLA in healthy donors (dated by TCRdb to between 2016 and 2019). The library was produced with the immunoSEQ multiplex PCR assay. For the multiplex PCR, a mixture combining 60 forward primers for TCR Vbeta segments and 13 reverse primers for TCR Jbeta segments was used. Here the immuneACCESS table is served through TCRdb, limited to in-frame sequences with V and J called. Missing clones are a known gap in these copies; in checked studies unresolved V genes cover under half, and the rest lacks a known reason. The sample has over 150,000 clones on record, approximately 80% of them singletons. The ten largest make up roughly 3% of the sample. The specimen sequenced was PBMCs. The receptors were gathered from a woman in her thirties in good health and CMV-seronegative.

V gene TRBV27 combines with J gene TRBJ1-2; D is ambiguous. The CDR3 is 16 residues long. The germline V and J ends were trimmed by 2 bases and 4 bases, with 17 bases remaining between them. CDR1 MNHEY and CDR2 SMNVEV come from the germline V gene (reference sequence). The CDR3 DNA reads as TGTGCCAGCAGTTTAAGCTTGAGCGCCGACGTCTATGGCTACACCTTC. This gives the protein CASSLSLSADVYGYTF.

This rearrangement joins TRBV7-9 to TRBJ2-3; TRBD2 is a possible D gene (5 bases). Trimming left V 2 bases short and J 3 bases short, with 24 bases between. CDR3 length equals 19 residues. Germline assignment: CDR1 SEHNR and CDR2 FQNEAQ (reference sequence). CDR3: CASSLSGAGRVRRTDTQYF. CDR3 nucleotides: TGTGCCAGCAGCTTAAGTGGCGCGGGTCGGGTCAGACGGACAGATACGCAGTATTTT. The full variable domain, with the rest looked up from reference TRBV7-9 and TRBJ2-3, is DTGVSQNPRHKITKRGQNVTFRCDPISEHNRLYWYRQTLGQGPEFLTYFQNEAQLEKSRLLSDRFSAERPKGSFSTLEIQRTEQGDSAMYLCASSLSGAGRVRRTDTQYFGPGTRLTVL.

The sample holds a few counts of this clone. The V and J genes are TRBV9 and TRBJ2-3; D is uncertain. Germline values: CDR1 SGDLS, CDR2 YYNGEE. V lost 4 bases to trimming and J lost 4 bases, with 10 bases between them. This CDR3 has 13 amino acids. CDR3 sequence: CASSYQVADTQYF. CDR3 sequence (DNA): TGTGCCAGCAGCTACCAGGTAGCAGATACGCAGTATTTT.

The chain recombines TRBV6-1 with TRBJ2-7; no firm D call. V was cut by 2 bases and J by 2 bases, with 28 bases left in between. Per germline, CDR1 MNHNS and CDR2 SASEGT. The CDR3 runs to 20 residues. The CDR3 spells CASSERWLTQQNQNPYEQYF. In DNA, the CDR3 is TGTGCCAGCAGTGAAAGGTGGTTAACACAGCAAAATCAAAACCCCTACGAGCAGTACTTC.

The J gene is TRBJ2-1, the V gene TRBV2, with 8 positions matching TRBD2. There are 14 residues in the CDR3. The J segment lost 6 bases and the V segment lost 5 bases, leaving 6 bases of the junction unmatched. Looked up from germline, CDR1 is SNHLY and CDR2 is FYNNEI. CDR3 protein: CASSSGSTGNEQFF. The CDR3 DNA reads TGTGCCAGCAGTAGCGGGAGTACCGGCAATGAGCAGTTCTTC.